This is a list of T cell receptor beta chains from one sample in a study of CD8 T cells in ankylosing spondylitis. TCRdb ran MiXCR on the 5' RACE reads and lists one entry per CDR3 protein. This table holds 150,000 to 250,000 distinct CDR3 sequences, around 13% found once. Sequenced input: blood, either unsorted or a sorted T cell fraction (not recorded which). All receptors come from a male donor with ankylosing spondylitis or in good health (not recorded which). The conserved cysteine and the conserved F or W are not part of the CDR3 here. Each record gives: J gene, V gene, CDR3 protein.

>TRBJ1-4|TRBV5-1
ASSLNSEKLF
>TRBJ1-2|TRBV20-1
SAWGQGQNYGYT
>TRBJ2-3|TRBV4-1
ASSPLGGGVTDTQY
>TRBJ1-1|TRBV29-1
SIRGTENTEAF
>TRBJ2-3|TRBV2
ANLDTSGGWETQY
>TRBJ2-7|TRBV27
ASSSNPGLAGEQY
>TRBJ2-1|TRBV11-2
ASSPIDLRTSGYNEQF
>TRBJ1-5|TRBV24-1
ATSVGYNQPQH
>TRBJ2-1|TRBV20-1
SARLRGGNEQF
>TRBJ1-1|TRBV29-1
RGEVNTEAF